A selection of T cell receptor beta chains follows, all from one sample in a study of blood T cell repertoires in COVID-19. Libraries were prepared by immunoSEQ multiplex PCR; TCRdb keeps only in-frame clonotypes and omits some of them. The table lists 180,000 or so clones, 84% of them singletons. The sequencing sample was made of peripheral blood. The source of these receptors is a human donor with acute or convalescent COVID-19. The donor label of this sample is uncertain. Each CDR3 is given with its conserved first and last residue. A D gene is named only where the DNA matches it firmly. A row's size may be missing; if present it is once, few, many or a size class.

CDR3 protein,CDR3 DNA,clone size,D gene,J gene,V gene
CASTPRGKGTDTQYF,TGTGCCAGCACCCCCCGGGGGAAAGGGACAGATACGCAGTATTTT,-,-,TRBJ2-3,TRBV13
CASSRRDREYEQYF,TGTGCCAGCAGCCGACGGGACCGGGAGTACGAGCAGTACTTC,once,-,TRBJ2-7,TRBV6-5
CASRIGVQGRGNEQFF,TGTGCCAGCAGAATAGGGGTCCAGGGTAGGGGTAATGAGCAGTTCTTC,once,-,TRBJ2-1,TRBV28
CASRRDRESEKLFF,TGTGCCAGCCGTCGGGACAGGGAGAGTGAAAAACTGTTTTTT,-,TRBD1,TRBJ1-4,TRBV19
CASSFSGDTEAFF,TGTGCCAGCAGCTTTTCAGGGGACACTGAAGCTTTCTTT,-,-,TRBJ1-1,TRBV7-3
CASSQGTAKYF,TGTGCCAGCAGCCAAGGGACTGCAAAGTACTTC,-,-,TRBJ2-5,TRBV3-1/TRBV3-2
CASSLVLQTGGANTEAFF,TGTGCCAGCAGCTTGGTTCTTCAAACAGGGGGCGCGAACACTGAAGCTTTCTTT,-,TRBD1,TRBJ1-1,TRBV5-8
CASSPRGHEQYF,TGTGCCAGCAGTCCGAGAGGGCACGAGCAGTACTTC,-,-,TRBJ2-7,TRBV6-5
CASSPRRNTIYF,TGTGCCAGCAGCCCGCGGAGAAACACCATATATTTT,-,-,TRBJ1-3,TRBV14
CASSQERKTEQYF,TGTGCCAGCAGCCAAGAGAGAAAAACCGAGCAGTACTTC,-,-,TRBJ2-7,TRBV14
CASPYRVRGQPKLFF,TGTGCCAGTCCATACCGGGTGAGGGGACAGCCGAAACTGTTTTTT,-,TRBD1,TRBJ1-4,TRBV19
CASSFQGASYEQYF,TGTGCCAGCAGCTTCCAGGGGGCTTCCTACGAGCAGTACTTC,-,TRBD1,TRBJ2-7,TRBV7-2
CASSTSGLFSEQYF,TGTGCCAGCTCAACTAGCGGTCTTTTCTCCGAGCAGTACTTC,-,TRBD2,TRBJ2-7,TRBV18
CASSDRNQGTYEQYF,TGTGCCAGCAGCGACCGTAACCAGGGGACCTACGAGCAGTACTTC,-,-,TRBJ2-7,TRBV11-2
CASSQDGTSADTQYF,TGCGCCAGCAGCCAAGATGGGACTAGCGCAGATACGCAGTATTTT,few,TRBD2,TRBJ2-3,TRBV4-1
CASSLREADTQYF,TGTGCCAGCAGCTTGCGGGAAGCAGATACGCAGTATTTT,-,-,TRBJ2-3,TRBV5-5
CASSRTGMNTGELFF,TGTGCCAGCAGCCGGACAGGGATGAACACCGGGGAGCTGTTTTTT,once,TRBD1,TRBJ2-2,TRBV7-2
CASSPPTSAEQFF,TGTGCCAGCTCACCCCCCACTAGCGCTGAGCAGTTCTTC,-,TRBD2,TRBJ2-1,TRBV18
CAWSRGTGGIVYTEAFF,TGTGCCTGGAGCAGAGGGACAGGGGGCATTGTGTACACTGAAGCTTTCTTT,once,TRBD1,TRBJ1-1,TRBV30
CASSEQMDRLTFSNQPQHF,TGTGCCAGCAGCGAACAAATGGACAGGCTAACTTTTAGCAATCAGCCCCAGCATTTT,-,TRBD1,TRBJ1-5,TRBV6-1
CASSQGAGGPRNIQYF,TGTGCCAGCAGCCAAGGGGCGGGGGGCCCCCGAAACATTCAGTACTTC,-,TRBD2,TRBJ2-4,TRBV3-1/TRBV3-2
CASSMSGANVLTF,TGTGCCAGCAGTATGTCTGGGGCCAACGTCCTGACTTTC,-,-,TRBJ2-6,TRBV9
CASSLGTSGGRDTQYF,TGCGCCAGCAGCTTGGGAACTAGCGGGGGGCGAGATACGCAGTATTTT,-,TRBD2,TRBJ2-3,TRBV5-1
CASSLRREAPYEQYF,TGTGCCAGCAGCTTAAGGCGGGAGGCGCCCTACGAGCAGTACTTC,-,TRBD2,TRBJ2-7,TRBV7-3
CASSEAYRAKGQYF,TGTGCCAGCAGTGAGGCGTACAGGGCGAAGGGGCAGTACTTC,-,-,TRBJ2-7,TRBV6-1
CASSEVGEGDEKLFF,TGTGCCAGCAGTGAAGTAGGGGAGGGAGATGAAAAACTGTTTTTT,-,-,TRBJ1-4,TRBV2
CASSLAGQGANEKLFF,TGTGCCAGCAGCTTAGCGGGACAGGGGGCTAATGAAAAACTGTTTTTT,-,TRBD1,TRBJ1-4,TRBV7-9
CASGQTQETQYF,TGTGCCTCAGGACAGACCCAAGAGACCCAGTACTTC,-,-,TRBJ2-5,TRBV30
CASSLAGQGNEKLFF,TGCGCCAGCAGCTTGGCCGGGCAGGGTAATGAAAAACTGTTTTTT,-,-,TRBJ1-4,TRBV5-1
CASSSTGGTETQYF,TGCGCCAGCAGCTCCACAGGGGGCACAGAGACCCAGTACTTC,-,TRBD1,TRBJ2-5,TRBV5-1
CASSRQGQSYEQYF,TGTGCCAGCAGCCGACAGGGACAGTCCTACGAGCAGTACTTC,-,TRBD1,TRBJ2-7,TRBV7-3
CASSGGRTFGEPLHF,TGCGCCAGCAGCGGAGGACGCACGTTTGGTGAGCCCCTCCACTTT,few,-,TRBJ1-6,TRBV5-1
CASSRTGTDTQYF,TGTGCCAGCAGTAGAACAGGGACAGATACGCAGTATTTT,few,-,TRBJ2-3,TRBV6-6
CAWNPGQYGYTF,TGTGCCTGGAACCCGGGACAGTATGGCTACACCTTC,few,TRBD1,TRBJ1-2,TRBV30
CASSRGGPYNEQFF,TGTGCCAGTAGTAGGGGGGGGCCCTACAATGAGCAGTTCTTC,-,-,TRBJ2-1,TRBV19
CASSLGREGYEQYF,TGTGCCAGCTCACTAGGACGCGAGGGCTACGAGCAGTACTTC,-,-,TRBJ2-7,TRBV18
CASSLGPGETQYF,TGTGCCAGCAGCTTGGGACCGGGGGAGACCCAGTACTTC,once,-,TRBJ2-5,TRBV5-4
CASSSIRGNEQFF,TGTGCCAGCAGCTCAATCCGCGGAAATGAGCAGTTCTTC,-,-,TRBJ2-1,TRBV7-9
CASSLGSGPETQYF,TGTGCCAGCAGCTTAGGTAGCGGCCCGGAGACCCAGTACTTC,-,-,TRBJ2-5,TRBV11-2
CASSYARGTSQETQYF,TGTGCCAGCAGTTACGCCCGCGGTACTTCACAAGAGACCCAGTACTTC,-,-,TRBJ2-5,TRBV6-5
CASSPNMNTGELFF,TGTGCCAGCAGCCCAAACATGAACACCGGGGAGCTGTTTTTT,-,-,TRBJ2-2,TRBV11-2
CASSYDNSNEQFF,TGTGCCAGCAGTTACGACAACTCCAATGAGCAGTTCTTC,once,-,TRBJ2-1,TRBV6-2/TRBV6-3
CASSATDREWGEKLFF,TGTGCCAGCAGCGCAACCGACAGGGAGTGGGGCGAAAAACTGTTTTTT,-,TRBD1,TRBJ1-4,TRBV2
CASSAGPPSWDEQFF,TGTGCCAGCAGCGCAGGGCCCCCCTCCTGGGATGAGCAGTTCTTC,-,-,TRBJ2-1,TRBV6-6
CSASKLYEQYF,TGCAGTGCTAGCAAGCTCTACGAGCAGTACTTC,once,-,TRBJ2-7,TRBV20-1
CASSAVGASGRNEQFF,TGTGCCAGCAGTGCCGTGGGCGCTAGCGGGAGGAATGAGCAGTTCTTC,-,TRBD2,TRBJ2-1,TRBV28
CASSPRLAGGRTGELFF,TGTGCCAGCAGCCCACGACTAGCGGGAGGTCGGACCGGGGAGCTGTTTTTT,-,TRBD2,TRBJ2-2,TRBV5-5
CASTLGGTGNTIYF,TGTGCCAGCACCTTAGGGGGAACTGGAAACACCATATATTTT,-,-,TRBJ1-3,TRBV28
CASSFGRGYNEQFF,TGTGCCAGCAGCTTTGGGAGGGGCTACAATGAGCAGTTCTTC,-,TRBD2,TRBJ2-1,TRBV7-3
CASSLNMDRESSYNEQFF,TGTGCCAGCAGCTTAAACATGGACAGGGAGTCGTCCTACAATGAGCAGTTCTTC,once,TRBD1,TRBJ2-1,TRBV11-2
CASSVDSANTGELFF,TGTGCCAGCAGCGTAGACTCGGCGAACACCGGGGAGCTGTTTTTT,-,-,TRBJ2-2,TRBV9
CASSRGYEQYF,TGTGCCAGCAGCCGAGGGTACGAGCAGTACTTC,-,-,TRBJ2-7,TRBV7-2
CSVVSEPSPYEQYF,TGCAGCGTTGTTTCAGAACCTTCCCCCTACGAGCAGTACTTC,-,-,TRBJ2-7,TRBV29-1
CASSVGTGDYEQYF,TGTGCCAGCAGCGTAGGGACGGGAGACTACGAGCAGTACTTC,-,-,TRBJ2-7,TRBV7-2
CASRTGGKAYEQYF,TGTGCCAGTAGGACAGGGGGTAAAGCCTACGAGCAGTACTTC,-,TRBD1,TRBJ2-7,TRBV19
CASSRDSGDSEAFF,TGCGCCAGCAGCCGGGACAGTGGAGACTCTGAAGCTTTCTTT,once,TRBD1,TRBJ1-1,TRBV5-1
CATSRDGRGRDWETQYF,TGTGCCACCAGCAGAGATGGAAGGGGCCGGGACTGGGAGACCCAGTACTTC,-,-,TRBJ2-5,TRBV15
CASKASSSYNEQFF,TGTGCCAGCAAAGCTAGCAGCTCCTACAATGAGCAGTTCTTC,-,-,TRBJ2-1,TRBV2
CASSPDRGNTEAFF,TGCGCCAGCAGCCCCGACAGGGGGAACACTGAAGCTTTCTTT,once,TRBD1,TRBJ1-1,TRBV5-1